One and the same sample provided the 9 T cell receptor beta chains below, sequenced in a study of patients and donors after allogeneic stem cell transplantation. TCRdb used MiXCR to reprocess the RT-PCR reads, holding one entry per CDR3 protein. Counted here are approximately 210,000 distinct CDR3 sequences, around two fifths occurring once; the ten biggest clones make up 33%. Source material: blood, either unsorted or a sorted T cell fraction (not recorded which). The origin of the receptors is a human donor who was either an allogeneic HSCT recipient or a stem cell or donor lymphocyte infusion donor (not recorded which). It is not recorded whose cells these are; they may come from a transplant donor.

This clonotype occurred once. The CDR3 sequence: CASSYASGREGTEAFF. In DNA, the CDR3 is TGTGCCAGCAGTTACGCTTCAGGAAGGGAGGGCACTGAAGCTTTCTTT. The chain employs TRBV6-5 and TRBJ1-1, with D hard to call. Per germline, CDR1 MNHEY and CDR2 SVGAGI. This CDR3 has 16 residues. Trimming took off 2 bases at V and 4 bases at J, with 17 bases between the two ends.

CDR3 sequence: CASSPRLPLTGTRRETQYF. The CDR3 region has the DNA TGTGCCAGCAGCCCCCGGCTCCCTCTTACCGGGACTAGGAGGGAGACCCAGTACTTC. This chain connects TRBV11-2 to TRBJ2-5, with 8 bases identical to TRBD2. Trimming removed 5 bases from V and 5 bases from J; junction bases left unmatched: 22. This CDR3 comprises 19 residues. The germline V gene encodes CDR1 SGHAT and CDR2 FQNNGV.

This clonotype was picked up a small number of times. V and J are TRBV6-6 and TRBJ1-1; 10 nucleotides match TRBD1. The germline CDR1 and CDR2 sequences are MNHNY and SVGAGI (reference sequence). J was trimmed by 4 bases and V by 5 bases; bases with no gene match: 4. CDR3 size: 14 residues. The CDR3 region is CASSDRGLITEAFF. The DNA for the CDR3 is TGTGCCAGCAGTGACAGGGGGCTTATCACTGAAGCTTTCTTT.

The V call is TRBV10-2, the J call TRBJ1-5, with unresolved D. Germline V gene data show CDR1 as WSHSY and CDR2 as SAAADI. This CDR3 contains 12 residues. Trimming left V 6 bases short and J 4 bases short, with 7 bases between. The CDR3 is CASRGRNQPQHF. CDR3 DNA: TGCGCCAGCAGGGGCAGGAATCAGCCCCAGCATTTT.

The chain employs TRBV27 and TRBJ2-7, with 9 bases that match TRBD1. This CDR3 contains 14 residues. Looked up from germline, CDR1 is MNHEY and CDR2 is SMNVEV (reference sequence). J lost 0 bases, V lost 8 bases, and 5 bases had no gene match. The CDR3 nucleotides read TGTGCCAGCCGGGACAGGGAGACCTCCTACGAGCAGTACTTC. Residues: CASRDRETSYEQYF.

The chain carries TRBV5-1 and TRBJ2-7; 10 nucleotides agree with TRBD2. J lost 0 bases, V lost 0 bases, and 3 bases had no gene match. The CDR3 spans 16 residues. Looked up from germline, CDR1 is SGHRS and CDR2 is YFSETQ. The CDR3 protein is CASSLETSGSSYEQYF. In DNA form, the CDR3 reads TGCGCCAGCAGCTTGGAGACTAGCGGGTCCTCCTACGAGCAGTACTTC.

This clonotype was observed a handful of times. The gene calls are TRBV4-3 and TRBJ1-2; possible D gene TRBD1, 5 bases. V was pared by 0 bases and J by 3 bases, with 14 bases between. The CDR3 is 16 amino acids. CDR1 and CDR2 from the germline V gene are LGHNA and YSLEER. Here the CDR3 DNA reads TGCGCCAGCAGCCAAGAATGGAAAGGGACCTACTATGGCTACACCTTC. This gives the protein CASSQEWKGTYYGYTF.

The chain uses TRBV4-2 and TRBJ2-7, with D possibly being TRBD1 or TRBD2 (5 bases each). Trimming pared 0 bases from V and 0 bases from J, leaving 15 bases between. This CDR3 spans 17 amino acids. Germline lookup yields CDR1 LGHNA and CDR2 YNFKEQ. In nucleotides, the CDR3 is TGTGCCAGCAGCCAAGATAGGTCGGGACGTAGCTCCTACGAGCAGTACTTC. It specifies CASSQDRSGRSSYEQYF.

The rearrangement links TRBV28 to TRBJ2-2; 9 nucleotides align to TRBD1. V was pared by 7 bases and J by 0 bases, with 9 bases of the junction left unmatched. The germline CDR1 and CDR2 sequences are MDHEN and SYDVKM. This CDR3 contains 17 residues. This chain's CDR3 is CASTLGTGPPNTGELFF. The CDR3 DNA reads TGTGCCAGCACCCTAGGGACAGGGCCCCCGAACACCGGGGAGCTGTTTTTT.